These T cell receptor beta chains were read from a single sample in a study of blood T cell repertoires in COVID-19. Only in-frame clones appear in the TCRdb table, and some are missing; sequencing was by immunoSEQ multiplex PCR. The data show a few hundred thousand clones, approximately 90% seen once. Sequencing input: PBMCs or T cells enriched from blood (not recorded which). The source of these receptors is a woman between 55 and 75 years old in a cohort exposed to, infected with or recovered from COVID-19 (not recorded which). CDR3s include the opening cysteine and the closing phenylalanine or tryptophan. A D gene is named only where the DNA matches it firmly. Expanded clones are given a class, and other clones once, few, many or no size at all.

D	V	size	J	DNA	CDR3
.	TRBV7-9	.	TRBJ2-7	TGTGCCAGCAGCTTAGCAGGGACATCCTACGAGCAGTACTTC	CASSLAGTSYEQYF
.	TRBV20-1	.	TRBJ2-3	TGCAGTGCTAGTTCGGGGGGCAGGGGAACGGATACGCAGTATTTT	CSASSGGRGTDTQYF
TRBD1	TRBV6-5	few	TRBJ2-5	TGTGCCAGCAGTTACCATGGGACAGAACAAGAGACCCAGTACTTC	CASSYHGTEQETQYF
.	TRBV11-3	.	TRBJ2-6	TGTGCCAGCAGCTTAGGGCTAGCTGGTGGGGCCAACGTCCTGACTTTC	CASSLGLAGGANVLTF
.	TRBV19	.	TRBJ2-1	TGTGCCAGTAGTCGAGGGGCGGGAAGTGGAAATGAGCAGTTCTTC	CASSRGAGSGNEQFF
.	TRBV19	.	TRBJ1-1	TGTGCCAGTAGCCCTTCGGACAGGAACACTGAAGCTTTCTTT	CASSPSDRNTEAFF
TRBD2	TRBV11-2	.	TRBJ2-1	TGTGCCAGCAGCTTTCCGGGACTAGCCGACAATGAGCAGTTCTTC	CASSFPGLADNEQFF
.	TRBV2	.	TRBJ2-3	TGTGCCAGCAGTGAAGAAAGGAAGGGGGCAGATACGCAGTATTTT	CASSEERKGADTQYF
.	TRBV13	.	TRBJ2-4	TGTGCCAGCAGCTGGCCGGGGGGCGAAGCCAAAAACATTCAGTACTTC	CASSWPGGEAKNIQYF
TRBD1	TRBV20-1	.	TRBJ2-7	TGCAGTGCTGGATGGACAGGCGAGCAGTACTTC	CSAGWTGEQYF
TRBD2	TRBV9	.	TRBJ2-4	TGTGCCAGCAGCGTAGGTAGCGGGGGGAAAAACATTCAGTACTTC	CASSVGSGGKNIQYF
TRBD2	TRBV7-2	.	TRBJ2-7	TGTGCCAGCAGCCGCGGGGGTTTCTACGAGCAGTACTTC	CASSRGGFYEQYF
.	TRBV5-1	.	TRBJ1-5	TGCGCCAGCAGCTTGGTTCCAGACAATCAGCCCCAGCATTTT	CASSLVPDNQPQHF
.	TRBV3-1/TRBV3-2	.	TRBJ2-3	TGTGCCAGCAGCCAAGAGGAAGGAGGTACGCAGTATTTT	CASSQEEGGTQYF
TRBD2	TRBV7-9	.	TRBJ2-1	TGTGCCAGCAGCTATACCGGACTAGCGGGAGAAATTAAGTTCTTC	CASSYTGLAGEIKFF
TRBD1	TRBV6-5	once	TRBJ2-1	TGTGCCAGCAGTTACGGCAGGCAGGGGGCCAATGAGCAGTTCTTC	CASSYGRQGANEQFF
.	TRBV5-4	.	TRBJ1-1	TGTGCCAGCAGCCTGGGAGGGCGTCAGAACACTGAAGCTTTCTTT	CASSLGGRQNTEAFF
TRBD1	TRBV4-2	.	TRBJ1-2	TGTGCCAGCAGCCAACAGACAGGGGGTAACTATGGCTACACCTTC	CASSQQTGGNYGYTF
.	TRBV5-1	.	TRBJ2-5	TGCGCCAGCAGCTTGGGTCAGGTGGTTCAAGAGACCCAGTACTTC	CASSLGQVVQETQYF
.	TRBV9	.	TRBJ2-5	TGTGCCAGCAGCGTTTCCGAACGAGAGTTAGAGACCCAGTACTTC	CASSVSERELETQYF
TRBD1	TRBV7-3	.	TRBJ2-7	TGTGCCAGCAGCTTAACAGGGACAGGGGTAGACGAGCAGTACTTC	CASSLTGTGVDEQYF
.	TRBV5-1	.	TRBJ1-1	TGCGCCAGCAGCAAAACAGGGCAGAACACTGAAGCTTTCTTT	CASSKTGQNTEAFF
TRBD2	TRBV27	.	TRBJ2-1	TGTGCCAGCAGTTCGGCTAGCGGGTACTCCTACAATGAGCAGTTCTTC	CASSSASGYSYNEQFF
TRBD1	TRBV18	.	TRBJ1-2	TGTGCCAGCTCACACACAGGGGACGCCGGCTATGGCTACACCTTC	CASSHTGDAGYGYTF
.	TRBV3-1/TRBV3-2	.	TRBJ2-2	TGTGCCAGCAGCCAAGGGTCAGGCATTAACACCGGGGAGCTGTTTTTT	CASSQGSGINTGELFF
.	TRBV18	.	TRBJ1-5	TGTGCCAGCTCACCACGAGCAGGGCCCAATCAGCCCCAGCATTTT	CASSPRAGPNQPQHF
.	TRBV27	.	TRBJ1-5	TGTGCCAGCAGTTTAAGTCGGGGTAATCAGCCCCAGCATTTT	CASSLSRGNQPQHF
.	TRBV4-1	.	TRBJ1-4	TGCGCCAGCAGCCCTAGGACAGTTAATGAAAAACTGTTTTTT	CASSPRTVNEKLFF
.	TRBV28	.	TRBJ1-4	TGTGCCAGCAGACAAGACGATTGGAGACTGTTTTTT	CASRQDDWRLFF
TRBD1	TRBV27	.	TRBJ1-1	TGTGCCAGCAGGCGGGACAGGGTGAACACTGAAGCTTTCTTT	CASRRDRVNTEAFF
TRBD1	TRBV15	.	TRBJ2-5	TGTGCCACCAGCAGAGATCGAGGGACAGGGATGAAGACCCAGTACTTC	CATSRDRGTGMKTQYF
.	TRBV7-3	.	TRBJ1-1	TGTGCCAGCAGCTTAGTTACTAACACTGAAGCTTTCTTT	CASSLVTNTEAFF
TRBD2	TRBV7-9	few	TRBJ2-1	TGTGCCAGCAGCTCCGAACCATTTAGCGGGAGCGGGAATGAGCAGTTCTTC	CASSSEPFSGSGNEQFF
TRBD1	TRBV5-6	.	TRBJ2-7	TGTGCCAGCAGCGAAGGGACAGGGGCCTACGAGCAGTACTTC	CASSEGTGAYEQYF
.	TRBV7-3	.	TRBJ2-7	TGTGCCAGCAGCTTAGGACAACAGTACTTC	CASSLGQQYF
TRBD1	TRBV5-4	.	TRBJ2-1	TGTGCCAGCAGCCAAACAGGGGCTTCCTACAATGAGCAGTTCTTC	CASSQTGASYNEQFF
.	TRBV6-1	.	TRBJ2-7	TGTGCCAGCAGAAGTACAGGGATTACCAACTACGAGCAGTACTTC	CASRSTGITNYEQYF
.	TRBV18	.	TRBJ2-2	TGTGCCAGCTCACCAGGACAGAACACCGGGGAGCTGTTTTTT	CASSPGQNTGELFF
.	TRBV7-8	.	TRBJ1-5	TGTGCCAGCAGCTTAGATTACGGGATGAGGCAGCCCCAGCATTTT	CASSLDYGMRQPQHF
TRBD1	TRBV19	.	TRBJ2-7	TGTGCCAGTAGTAGCGGAGGGACAGGGAGGGACGAGCAGTACTTC	CASSSGGTGRDEQYF
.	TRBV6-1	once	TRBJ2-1	TGTGCCAGCAGTGAACGGCAGGGATTCAGAAATGAGCAGTTCTTC	CASSERQGFRNEQFF
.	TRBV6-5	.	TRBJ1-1	TGTGCCAGCAGTTACCGGGGGGGCGTTTACACTGAAGCTTTCTTT	CASSYRGGVYTEAFF